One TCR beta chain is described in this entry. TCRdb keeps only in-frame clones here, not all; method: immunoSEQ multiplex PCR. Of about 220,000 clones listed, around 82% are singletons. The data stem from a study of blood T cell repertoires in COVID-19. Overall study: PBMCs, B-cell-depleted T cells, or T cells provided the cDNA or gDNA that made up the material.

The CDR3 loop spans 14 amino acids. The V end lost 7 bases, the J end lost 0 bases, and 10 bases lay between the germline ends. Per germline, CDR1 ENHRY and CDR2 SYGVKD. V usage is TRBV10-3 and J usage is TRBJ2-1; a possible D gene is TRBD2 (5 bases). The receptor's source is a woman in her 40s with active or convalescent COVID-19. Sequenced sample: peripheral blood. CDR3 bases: TGTGCCATCATGCCCAGCGGCTCCTACAATGAGCAGTTCTTC. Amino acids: CAIMPSGSYNEQFF.